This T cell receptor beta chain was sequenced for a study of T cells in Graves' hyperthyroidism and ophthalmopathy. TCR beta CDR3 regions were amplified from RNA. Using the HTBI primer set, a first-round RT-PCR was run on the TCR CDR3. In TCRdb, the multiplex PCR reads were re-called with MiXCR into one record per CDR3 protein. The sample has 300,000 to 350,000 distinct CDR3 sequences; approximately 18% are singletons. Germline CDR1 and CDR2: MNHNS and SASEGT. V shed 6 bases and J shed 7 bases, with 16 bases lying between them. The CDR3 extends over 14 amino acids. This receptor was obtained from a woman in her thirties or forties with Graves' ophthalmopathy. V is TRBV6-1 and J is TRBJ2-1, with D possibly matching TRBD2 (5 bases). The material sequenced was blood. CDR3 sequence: CASRGAEVRNEQFF. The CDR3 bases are TGTGCCAGCAGGGGAGCGGAAGTTCGGAATGAGCAGTTCTTC.